This entry describes one T cell receptor (beta chain). These data come from a study of blood T cell repertoires in COVID-19. The CDR3 runs to 12 residues. Germline V gene sequence: CDR1 SQVTM, CDR2 ANQGSEA. Trimming removed 3 bases from V and 8 bases from J; junction bases left unmatched: 6. Using immunoSEQ multiplex PCR, the repertoire was profiled, and TCRdb retains in-frame clones only, with some absent. Of about 50,000 clones in the sample, 90% were seen once. The receptor comes from a human donor in a cohort sampled during active COVID-19. The rearrangement uses TRBV29-1 and TRBJ1-2, with TRBD1 matching over 7 bases. What was sequenced was peripheral blood. The CDR3 reads CSVDSGGGGYTF. CDR3 DNA sequence: TGCAGCGTTGATTCAGGGGGTGGAGGCTACACCTTC.